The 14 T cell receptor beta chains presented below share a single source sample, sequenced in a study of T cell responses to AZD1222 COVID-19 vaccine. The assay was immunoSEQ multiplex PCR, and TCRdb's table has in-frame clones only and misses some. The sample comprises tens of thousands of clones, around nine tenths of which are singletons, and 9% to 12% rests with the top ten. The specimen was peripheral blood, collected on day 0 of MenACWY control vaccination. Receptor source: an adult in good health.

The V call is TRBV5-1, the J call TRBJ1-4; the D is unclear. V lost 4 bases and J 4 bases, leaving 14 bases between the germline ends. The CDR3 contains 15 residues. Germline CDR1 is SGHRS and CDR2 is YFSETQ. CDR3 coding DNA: TGCGCCAGCAGCCCGGGCGGGCCCTATAATGAAAAACTGTTTTTT. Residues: CASSPGGPYNEKLFF.

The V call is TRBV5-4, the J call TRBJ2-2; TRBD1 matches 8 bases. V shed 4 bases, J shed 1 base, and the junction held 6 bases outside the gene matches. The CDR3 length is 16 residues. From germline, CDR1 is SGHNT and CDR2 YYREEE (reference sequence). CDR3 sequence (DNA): TGTGCCAGCAGCCAGGGACAGGACCTGAACACCGGGGAGCTGTTTTTT. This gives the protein CASSQGQDLNTGELFF.

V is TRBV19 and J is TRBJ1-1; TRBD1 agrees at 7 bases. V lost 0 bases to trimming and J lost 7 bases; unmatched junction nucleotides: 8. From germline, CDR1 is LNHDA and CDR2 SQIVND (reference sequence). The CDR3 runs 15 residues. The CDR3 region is CASSIDGPGTVEAFF. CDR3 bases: TGTGCCAGTAGTATAGATGGCCCCGGGACAGTTGAAGCTTTCTTT. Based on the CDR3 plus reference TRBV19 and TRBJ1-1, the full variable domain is DGGITQSPKYLFRKEGQNVTLSCEQNLNHDAMYWYRQDPGQGLRLIYYSQIVNDFQKGDIAEGYSVSREKKESFPLTVTSAQKNPTAFYLCASSIDGPGTVEAFFGQGTRLTVV.

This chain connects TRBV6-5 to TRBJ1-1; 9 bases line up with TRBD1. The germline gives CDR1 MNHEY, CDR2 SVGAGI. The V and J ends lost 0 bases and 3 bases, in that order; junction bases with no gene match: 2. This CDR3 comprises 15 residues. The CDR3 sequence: CASSYSGQGDTEAFF. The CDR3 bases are TGTGCCAGCAGTTACTCGGGACAGGGAGACACTGAAGCTTTCTTT.

The CDR3 bases are TGTGCCAGCAGCCAAACCCTAGGTTCCGAGCAGTACTTC. This encodes CASSQTLGSEQYF. This chain connects TRBV3-1 (or the pseudogene TRBV3-2) to TRBJ2-7; D is undetermined. The CDR3 sequence is 13 residues long. The ends were cut back, 2 bases at V and 6 bases at J, with 11 bases in the middle. Germline V gene data show CDR1 as LGHDT and CDR2 as YNNKEL (reference sequence).

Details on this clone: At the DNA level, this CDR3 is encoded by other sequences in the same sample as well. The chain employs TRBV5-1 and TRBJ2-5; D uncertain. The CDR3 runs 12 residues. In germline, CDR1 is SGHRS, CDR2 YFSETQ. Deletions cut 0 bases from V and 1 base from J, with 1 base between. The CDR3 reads CASSLGQETQYF. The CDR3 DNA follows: TGCGCCAGCAGCTTGGGCCAAGAGACCCAGTACTTC.

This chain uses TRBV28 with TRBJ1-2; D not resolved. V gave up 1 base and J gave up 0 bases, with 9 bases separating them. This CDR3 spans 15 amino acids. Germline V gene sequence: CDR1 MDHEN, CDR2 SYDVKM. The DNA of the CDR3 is TGTGCCAGCAGTTTATCGTCGAGGGCTAACTATGGCTACACCTTC. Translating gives CASSLSSRANYGYTF.

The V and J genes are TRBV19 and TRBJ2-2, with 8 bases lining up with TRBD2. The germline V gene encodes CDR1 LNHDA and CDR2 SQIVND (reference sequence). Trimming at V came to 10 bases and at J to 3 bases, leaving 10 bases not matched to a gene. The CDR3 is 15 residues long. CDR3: CATSREGGDTGELFF. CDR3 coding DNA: TGTGCCACCTCCCGGGAGGGGGGCGACACCGGGGAGCTGTTTTTT.

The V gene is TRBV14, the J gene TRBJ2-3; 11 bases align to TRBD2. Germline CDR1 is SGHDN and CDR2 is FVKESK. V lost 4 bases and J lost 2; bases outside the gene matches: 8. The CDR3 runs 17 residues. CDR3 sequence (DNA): TGTGCCAGCAGCCTTCCTTTAGCGGGGGGGTCCACAGATACGCAGTATTTT. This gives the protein CASSLPLAGGSTDTQYF.

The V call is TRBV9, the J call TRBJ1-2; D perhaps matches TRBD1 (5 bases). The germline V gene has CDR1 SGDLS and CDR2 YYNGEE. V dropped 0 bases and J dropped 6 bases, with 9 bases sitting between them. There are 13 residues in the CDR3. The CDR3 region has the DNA TGTGCCAGCAGCGTAGAGGGGTTTCATGGCTACACCTTC. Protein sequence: CASSVEGFHGYTF.

The chain's CDR3 is CASSVNRGAIVLAKNIQYF. The CDR3 nucleotides read TGTGCCAGCAGTGTAAACAGGGGGGCGATAGTTCTAGCCAAAAACATTCAGTACTTC. This rearrangement joins TRBV6-1 to TRBJ2-4, with TRBD1 matching 8 bases. CDR1 is MNHNS and CDR2 is SASEGT in the germline V gene. This CDR3 is built from 19 residues. Trimming took 4 bases from V and 0 from J; bases not matched to a gene: 14.

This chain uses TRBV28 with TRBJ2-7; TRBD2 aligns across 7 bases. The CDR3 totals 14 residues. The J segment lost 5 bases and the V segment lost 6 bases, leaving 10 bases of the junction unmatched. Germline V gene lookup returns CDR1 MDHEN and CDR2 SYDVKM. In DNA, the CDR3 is TGTGCCAGCAGGGGCCCGGGGGGTCGCCACGAGCAGTACTTC. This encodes CASRGPGGRHEQYF.

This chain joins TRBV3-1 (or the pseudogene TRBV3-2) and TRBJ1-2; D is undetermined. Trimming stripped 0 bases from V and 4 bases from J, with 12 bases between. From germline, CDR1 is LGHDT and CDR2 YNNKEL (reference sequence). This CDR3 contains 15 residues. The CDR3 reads CASSQDFGDGYGYTF. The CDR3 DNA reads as TGTGCCAGCAGCCAAGATTTTGGGGATGGCTATGGCTACACCTTC.

The CDR3 reads CSVEERIRGPETQYF. The CDR3 region has the DNA TGCAGCGTTGAAGAGCGGATCCGGGGGCCAGAGACCCAGTACTTC. This rearrangement joins TRBV29-1 to TRBJ2-5, with D possibly being TRBD1 or TRBD2 (6 bases each). V dropped 0 bases and J dropped 4 bases, with 15 bases sitting between them. Germline V lookup: CDR1 SQVTM, CDR2 ANQGSEA. CDR3 size: 15 residues.